The 5 T cell receptor beta chains in this list originate from one sample, sequenced in a study of CD8 T cells in Susac syndrome. cDNA came from roughly 0.47 to 1 ug RNA primed by random hexamers. TCRdb reanalysed the immunoSEQ multiplex PCR reads using MiXCR and keeps one entry per CDR3 protein. Among about 300,000 distinct CDR3 sequences listed, about 91% were seen once. Sequencing input: CD8+ T cells from PBMCs. The receptors derive from a human donor with multiple sclerosis.

The chain joins TRBV9 to TRBJ2-7, with 11 bases matching TRBD2. In germline, CDR1 is SGDLS, CDR2 YYNGEE. V shed 0 bases and J 5 bases; nucleotides not matched to a gene: 10. The CDR3 spans 17 residues. The CDR3 coding sequence is TGTGCCAGCAGCGTAGGTGGTAGCGGGAGGGCCGGGGACGAGCAGTACTTC. This gives the protein CASSVGGSGRAGDEQYF.

V is TRBV5-1 and J is TRBJ2-7, with 8 bases identical to TRBD1. Unmatched junction bases numbered 9, after V lost 1 base and J lost 3 bases. The CDR3 totals 16 residues. CDR1 and CDR2 from the germline V gene are SGHRS and YFSETQ. CDR3 in amino acids: CASSLLGSGGLYEQYF. The CDR3 DNA reads TGCGCCAGCAGCTTGTTAGGATCAGGGGGCCTCTACGAGCAGTACTTC.

This chain links TRBV9 with TRBJ2-2; D is ambiguous. The germline V gene encodes CDR1 SGDLS and CDR2 YYNGEE. Deletions cut 6 bases from V and 8 bases from J, with 11 bases between. This CDR3 has 12 residues. The CDR3 sequence: CASNDLGGELFF. The DNA for the CDR3 is TGTGCCAGCAACGACCTTGGGGGGGAGCTGTTTTTT.

This clonotype was seen only a few times. V usage is TRBV11-1 and J usage is TRBJ2-7; D is ambiguous. CDR3 size: 13 residues. Trimming cost V 7 bases and J 2 bases, with 12 bases left between them. Germline V gene lookup returns CDR1 SGHAT and CDR2 FQDESV (reference sequence). The CDR3 coding sequence is TGTGCCAGCACCGCCGGGCTAACCTACGAGCAGTACTTC. This gives the protein CASTAGLTYEQYF.

In nucleotides, the CDR3 is TGTGCCAGCAGAAAGGGGCAGAAAATAATCTACGAGCAGTACTTC. This gives the protein CASRKGQKIIYEQYF. The chain links TRBV5-6 to TRBJ2-7; D perhaps matches TRBD1 (5 bases). There are 15 residues in the CDR3. Germline CDR1 is SGHDT and CDR2 is YYEEEE. V lost 5 bases and J lost 3, with 18 bases in between.